The 25 T cell receptor beta chains presented below share a single source sample, sequenced in a study of T cell responses to AZD1222 COVID-19 vaccine. The repertoire was sequenced with immunoSEQ multiplex PCR; TCRdb's copy has only in-frame clones and lacks some. The table has 55,000 to 65,000 clones, 65% to 90% seen once. Material: peripheral blood, obtained on day 0 of AZD1222 vaccination. Source of these receptors: an adult in good health.

DNA for the CDR3: TGTGCCAGCTCACCGAACGAAATGGGTGTCGGGACAGTTGACTACGAGCAGTACTTC. This codes for CASSPNEMGVGTVDYEQYF. This chain links TRBV18 with TRBJ2-7; the match to TRBD1 covers 7 bases. With V trimmed by 3 bases and J by 3 bases, 20 bases remained unmatched. Germline V CDR1 and CDR2: KGHSH, LQKENI. CDR3 length: 19 residues.

This chain links TRBV5-5 with TRBJ1-1; D is undetermined. Trimming cost V 0 bases and J 5 bases, with 20 bases left between them. The CDR3 runs 17 residues. CDR1 and CDR2 (germline): SGHKS, YYEKEE (reference sequence). CDR3 sequence: CASSLASGLGSGTEAFF. CDR3 sequence (DNA): TGTGCCAGCAGCTTGGCCAGTGGTTTGGGGTCGGGGACTGAAGCTTTCTTT.

The gene calls are TRBV27 and TRBJ1-5; tentative D call: TRBD1 (6 bases). Trimming removed 6 bases from V and 6 bases from J, with 24 bases in between. The V gene's germline CDR1 is MNHEY and CDR2 SMNVEV (reference sequence). The CDR3 is 17 amino acids. CDR3 region: CASSPIAGVLTGQPQHF. The DNA for the CDR3 is TGTGCCAGCAGCCCAATAGCAGGGGTATTGACTGGTCAGCCCCAGCATTTT.

The chain carries TRBV7-9 and TRBJ1-6; D is uncertain. This CDR3 comprises 13 residues. Deletions cut 5 bases from V and 9 bases from J, with 11 bases between. Germline CDR1 reads SEHNR; CDR2 reads FQNEAQ (reference sequence). In nucleotides, the CDR3 is TGTGCCAGCAGCCCCGACGGAGCTTCACCCCTCCACTTT. This codes for CASSPDGASPLHF.

The gene calls are TRBV20-1 and TRBJ2-1; 8 bases are a match to TRBD2. J gave up 3 bases and V 3 bases, and 13 bases lay outside the gene matches. The CDR3 extends over 17 amino acids. Germline CDR1 is DFQATT and CDR2 is SNEGSKA (reference sequence). The chain's CDR3 is CSASASGGPVIYNEQFF. In DNA form, the CDR3 reads TGCAGTGCTAGTGCCAGCGGGGGCCCCGTTATCTACAATGAGCAGTTCTTC.

This rearrangement joins TRBV27 to TRBJ1-4; D gene unclear. CDR1 is MNHEY, CDR2 SMNVEV, per germline (reference sequence). The CDR3 has 14 amino acids. V shed 5 bases and J shed 7 bases, with 14 bases lying between them. The DNA for the CDR3 is TGTGCCAGCAGTCCCCTTTTGTCGGGTGAAAAACTGTTTTTT. Its translation: CASSPLLSGEKLFF.

V usage is TRBV6-6 and J usage is TRBJ1-3, with D perhaps matching TRBD1 (5 bases). Germline CDR1 reads MNHNY; CDR2 reads SVGAGI (reference sequence). The length of the CDR3 is 13 residues. Trimming pared 5 bases from V and 2 bases from J, leaving 7 bases between. The CDR3 nucleotides read TGTGCCAGCAGTCAGGGCACTGGAAACACCATATATTTT. This translates into CASSQGTGNTIYF.

V is TRBV28 and J is TRBJ2-5, with D perhaps matching TRBD2 (5 bases). The V end was cut by 4 bases, the J end by 2 bases, with 17 bases between. Germline loops: CDR1 MDHEN, CDR2 SYDVKM. This CDR3 is 16 amino acids long. The CDR3 protein is CASSSPRERRQETQYF. CDR3 sequence (DNA): TGTGCCAGCAGTTCCCCCCGAGAGCGGCGACAAGAGACCCAGTACTTC. Using reference TRBV28 and TRBJ2-5 for the parts outside the CDR3, the full variable domain is DVKVTQSSRYLVKRTGEKVFLECVQDMDHENMFWYRQDPGLGLRLIYFSYDVKMKEKGDIPEGYSVSREKKERFSLILESASTNQTSMYLCASSSPRERRQETQYFGPGTRLLVL.

The rearrangement joins TRBV6-6 to TRBJ1-2, with 10 nucleotides matching TRBD1. Germline CDR1 and CDR2: MNHNY and SVGAGI (reference sequence). J was trimmed by 0 bases and V by 6 bases; bases with no gene match: 13. This CDR3 has 18 amino acids. As DNA, the CDR3 is TGTGCCAGCAGCCGATTACCGGGACAGGGGACTTCTAACTATGGCTACACCTTC. This codes for CASSRLPGQGTSNYGYTF.

This clone has more than one count but fewer than ten. The chain has TRBV5-4 and TRBJ2-2; D is uncertain. Per germline, CDR1 SGHNT and CDR2 YYREEE (reference sequence). This CDR3 has 14 residues. V dropped 4 bases and J dropped 3 bases, with 10 bases sitting between them. The CDR3 region is CASSRPTDTGELFF. The CDR3 DNA reads TGTGCCAGCAGCCGTCCGACCGACACCGGGGAGCTGTTTTTT.

This clone has only one observation. This chain connects TRBV19 to TRBJ2-1; maybe TRBD1 (5 bases). Germline values: CDR1 LNHDA, CDR2 SQIVND (reference sequence). V dropped 2 bases and J dropped 6 bases, with 17 bases sitting between them. This CDR3 contains 16 residues. CDR3 in DNA: TGTGCCAGTAGTATAATACAGGAGCGAAGAGGCAATGAGCAGTTCTTC. Its protein is CASSIIQERRGNEQFF.

This chain uses TRBV3-1 (or the pseudogene TRBV3-2) with TRBJ1-5; D remains unclear. The V and J ends lost 2 bases and 4 bases respectively, with 9 bases between them. This CDR3 is 14 amino acids long. The germline V gene encodes CDR1 LGHDT and CDR2 YNNKEL (reference sequence). The DNA for the CDR3 is TGTGCCAGCAGCCAAAGTCGTAGAAATCAGCCCCAGCATTTT. It translates to CASSQSRRNQPQHF.

The genes are TRBV6-5 and TRBJ2-7; unclear D gene. The CDR3 covers 11 residues. V lost 3 bases and J 2 bases, leaving 2 bases between the germline ends. The germline CDR1 and CDR2 sequences are MNHEY and SVGAGI. CDR3 loop: CASSYTYEQYF. The CDR3 coding sequence is TGTGCCAGCAGTTATACCTACGAGCAGTACTTC.

Only one count was recorded for this clone. The rearrangement joins TRBV27 to TRBJ2-1, with 12 bases fitting TRBD2. This CDR3 contains 15 residues. The ends lost 5 bases at V and 9 bases at J; junction bases unmatched: 8. Germline CDR1 is MNHEY and CDR2 is SMNVEV (reference sequence). For the CDR3, the DNA is TGTGCCAGCAGTCGGACTAGCGGGGCCTCCGGTGAGCAGTTCTTC. This gives the protein CASSRTSGASGEQFF.

The J gene is TRBJ2-7, the V gene TRBV11-2; maybe TRBD2 (5 bases). Looked up from germline, CDR1 is SGHAT and CDR2 is FQNNGV. V was trimmed by 6 bases and J by 4 bases, leaving 19 bases between them. This CDR3 spans 15 amino acids. This CDR3 reads CASSIGVLTEYEQYF. Written as DNA, the CDR3 is TGTGCCAGCAGTATCGGGGTCCTTACAGAGTACGAGCAGTACTTC.

This sequence joins TRBV10-2 and TRBJ1-5; 9 bases match TRBD1. Germline CDR1 reads WSHSY; CDR2 reads SAAADI. This CDR3 spans 16 amino acids. J lost 6 bases, V lost 7 bases, and 13 bases had no gene match. The CDR3 DNA is TGCGCCAGCAAAGACACGGGACAGGGTTCCAGTCAGCCCCAGCATTTT. Translation gives CASKDTGQGSSQPQHF.

The chain couples TRBV7-3 to TRBJ1-1, with D unclear. The germline CDR1 and CDR2 sequences are SGHTA and FQGTGA. The CDR3 has 13 residues. Trimming pared 5 bases from V and 1 base from J, leaving 8 bases between. CDR3 bases: TGTGCCAGCAGCCCCATGGGGAACACTGAAGCTTTCTTT. It specifies CASSPMGNTEAFF.

The V and J genes are TRBV6-5 and TRBJ1-3; no clear D gene. The CDR3 totals 14 residues. Looked up from germline, CDR1 is MNHEY and CDR2 is SVGAGI. Trimming shortened V by 8 bases and J by 0 bases, and 11 bases separated the two germline ends. CDR3 sequence (DNA): TGTGCCAGCGTGGGCAGAATCTCTGGAAACACCATATATTTT. It translates to CASVGRISGNTIYF.

This clone was counted a few times. This chain links TRBV6-1 with TRBJ1-1, with unresolved D. The germline V gene encodes CDR1 MNHNS and CDR2 SASEGT. V was trimmed by 3 bases and J by 2 bases, leaving 7 bases between them. CDR3 length equals 13 residues. The CDR3 DNA follows: TGTGCCAGCAGTGACAGGACCAACACTGAAGCTTTCTTT. Translated, it gives CASSDRTNTEAFF.

The chain carries TRBV14 and TRBJ1-6; D is unresolved. The germline V gene has CDR1 SGHDN and CDR2 FVKESK. The CDR3 runs 16 residues. V lost 4 bases, J lost 14 bases, and 24 bases lay in between. CDR3 sequence: CASSLNTGGRDSTLHF. The CDR3 DNA follows: TGTGCCAGCAGCCTTAACACCGGAGGTCGGGATTCCACCCTCCACTTT.

The chain employs TRBV28 and TRBJ1-5, with D possibly matching TRBD1 (5 bases). The CDR3 length is 14 residues. Trimming took 7 bases from V and 6 from J, leaving 16 bases between them. In germline, CDR1 is MDHEN, CDR2 SYDVKM. In DNA form, the CDR3 reads TGTGCCAGCATCCGGGACCAGGCCATTCAGCCCCAGCATTTT. Its protein is CASIRDQAIQPQHF.

This rearrangement joins TRBV3-1 (or the pseudogene TRBV3-2) to TRBJ1-2; D not certain. The V end was cut by 1 base, the J end by 6 bases, with 6 bases between. Germline assignment: CDR1 LGHDT and CDR2 YNNKEL (reference sequence). The CDR3 runs 12 residues. In DNA, the CDR3 is TGTGCCAGCAGCCAAGGGGGTAATGGCTACACCTTC. Its translation: CASSQGGNGYTF.

This chain links TRBV11-2 with TRBJ2-5, with D possibly TRBD2 on 7 matching bases. Germline V gives CDR1 SGHAT, CDR2 FQNNGV. V was trimmed by 8 bases and J by 9 bases, leaving 13 bases between them. This CDR3 is 11 amino acids long. In DNA, the CDR3 is TGTGCCAGCGGGGGGCTAGCGGCCCAGTACTTC. Translating gives CASGGLAAQYF.

The chain joins TRBV9 to TRBJ1-2; tentative D call: TRBD1 (6 bases). The germline gives CDR1 SGDLS, CDR2 YYNGEE. The CDR3 sequence is 14 residues long. V was pared by 0 bases and J by 9 bases, with 15 bases between. CDR3 protein: CASSVAGQLGSYTF. The CDR3 region has the DNA TGTGCCAGCAGCGTAGCAGGACAGCTTGGAAGCTACACCTTC.

The chain couples TRBV3-1 (or the pseudogene TRBV3-2) to TRBJ2-1, with 7 bases that match TRBD1. The J segment lost 2 bases and the V segment lost 1 base, leaving 5 bases of the junction unmatched. This CDR3 has 16 amino acids. Per germline, CDR1 LGHDT and CDR2 YNNKEL (reference sequence). The CDR3 DNA sequence: TGTGCCAGCAGCCAAGCGGGACAGCTCCCCTACAATGAGCAGTTCTTC. This encodes CASSQAGQLPYNEQFF.